The present TCR beta chain was sequenced within a study of neurological immune-mediated disorders. Findings and caveats of the study: HTLV-1-associated myelopathy displayed the greatest TCR clonal expansion, and multiple sclerosis exhibited the smallest, lower than that of healthy controls. The study phylogenetically grouped the repertoires of 18 of 34 multiple sclerosis patients into one related-CDR3 cluster, a possible signature. The multiple sclerosis repertoire cluster had no clinical or MRI feature associated with it.

Trimming left V 2 bases short and J 4 bases short, with 12 bases between. The CDR3 loop spans 15 amino acids. Germline V gives CDR1 LGHNA, CDR2 YSLEER. This clonotype came up many times. As yet, its antigen is unknown. Unsorted libraries were prepared from 2 million PBMCs that had been stored at -80 C. TCRdb ran MiXCR on the 5' RACE reads and lists one entry per CDR3 protein. There are 25,000 to 40,000 distinct CDR3 sequences in the sample; approximately 1.5% occur only once, and around 9% lies in the top ten. Sequenced: PBMCs. V usage is TRBV4-3 and J usage is TRBJ2-1; no firm D call. The clonotype originates from a woman younger than 45 with multiple sclerosis. Here the CDR3 reads CASSQFTGRYNEQFF. The CDR3 DNA reads as TGCGCCAGCAGCCAATTTACCGGACGTTACAATGAGCAGTTCTTC.